This T cell receptor (beta chain) was recovered during a study of regulatory and conventional T cells in RAG deficiency. Study conclusions and caveats: In Omenn syndrome, Treg and Tconv repertoires overlapped >85%.

Here immunoSEQ multiplex PCR was the method, and the copy in TCRdb shows in-frame clones only, minus some. The repertoire holds over 9,500 clones, with around 94% as singletons. The sorted conventional CD4+ T cells were CD25-low and CD127-high, with genomic DNA sequenced. As for this clone: No antigen is known for it.

This CDR3 spans 15 amino acids. CDR1 and CDR2 from the germline V gene are MNHNS and SASEGT. V trimming: 6 bases; J trimming: 7 bases; junction bases outside the gene matches: 12. These sequences were also reported in another study, on regulatory T cells. That paper notes: Primers: 52 TRBV forward and 13 TRBJ reverse.

The chain recombines TRBV6-1 with TRBJ2-1, with 7 bases that match TRBD2. The sample consisted of CD4+ effector T cells sorted from blood. This sequence originates from a human donor in good health. The CDR3 loop reads CASSPGTNSWNEQFF. The CDR3 nucleotides read TGTGCCAGCAGCCCCGGGACTAATAGTTGGAATGAGCAGTTCTTC.